These 17 T cell receptor beta chains were sequenced from one sample in a study of blood T cell repertoires in COVID-19. Profiled with immunoSEQ multiplex PCR; TCRdb holds only in-frame clones, not every one. The sample yields 65,000 to 70,000 clones, 85% seen once. Sequencing was performed on peripheral blood. The source of these receptors is an elderly man with acute or convalescent COVID-19.

The V gene is TRBV7-8, the J gene TRBJ1-6, with 9 bases matching TRBD1. V trimming: 5 bases; J trimming: 7 bases; junction bases outside the gene matches: 6. Per germline, CDR1 SGHVS and CDR2 FQNEAQ. The CDR3 runs to 15 residues. CDR3 loop: CASSPQGAANSPLHF. The CDR3 DNA reads as TGTGCCAGCAGCCCACAGGGGGCAGCGAATTCACCCCTCCACTTT.

The chain carries TRBV10-1 and TRBJ1-4; D remains ambiguous. The CDR3 sequence is 14 residues long. V dropped 3 bases and J dropped 7 bases, with 12 bases sitting between them. Germline V lookup: CDR1 WNHNN, CDR2 SYGVQD (reference sequence). This CDR3 is CASSESGRSEKLFF. The CDR3 DNA sequence: TGCGCCAGCAGTGAATCGGGGAGAAGTGAAAAACTGTTTTTT.

The chain is built from TRBV5-1 and TRBJ2-3; tentative D call: TRBD1 (5 bases). The CDR3 runs 16 residues. V gave up 5 bases and J gave up 0 bases, with 16 bases separating them. CDR1 is SGHRS and CDR2 is YFSETQ in the germline V gene. Here the CDR3 DNA reads TGCGCCAGCAGATTGAGAGGACAACCTAGCACAGATACGCAGTATTTT. Translating it yields CASRLRGQPSTDTQYF. Full variable domain (remainder filled in from reference TRBV5-1 and TRBJ2-3): KAGVTQTPRYLIKTRGQQVTLSCSPISGHRSVSWYQQTPGQGLQFLFEYFSETQRNKGNFPGRFSGRQFSNSRSEMNVSTLELGDSALYLCASRLRGQPSTDTQYFGPGTRLTVL.

This clone was detected once. The rearrangement joins TRBV28 to TRBJ2-3; D is undetermined. V dropped 7 bases and J dropped 3 bases, with 11 bases sitting between them. The CDR3 extends over 13 amino acids. The germline gives CDR1 MDHEN, CDR2 SYDVKM. The CDR3, as DNA: TGTGCCAGCACCCTATCCGGGACAGATACGCAGTATTTT. Amino acids: CASTLSGTDTQYF. Full variable domain (remainder filled in from reference TRBV28 and TRBJ2-3): DVKVTQSSRYLVKRTGEKVFLECVQDMDHENMFWYRQDPGLGLRLIYFSYDVKMKEKGDIPEGYSVSREKKERFSLILESASTNQTSMYLCASTLSGTDTQYFGPGTRLTVL.

The chain uses TRBV19 and TRBJ1-2; D gene ambiguous. Trimming pared 0 bases from V and 11 bases from J, leaving 19 bases between. In germline, CDR1 is LNHDA, CDR2 SQIVND (reference sequence). CDR3 length: 15 amino acids. CDR3 bases: TGTGCCAGTAGTATAGAAGACTATCGGGCATCGGGTTACACCTTC. Translation gives CASSIEDYRASGYTF.

This clone was observed once. The genes are TRBV18 and TRBJ1-2; 10 bases line up with TRBD1. The CDR3 consists of 15 residues. Germline V CDR1 and CDR2: KGHSH, LQKENI. V shed 2 bases, J shed 4 bases, and the junction held 4 bases outside the gene matches. The CDR3 sequence is CASSPGGTGAYGYTF. DNA of the CDR3: TGTGCCAGCTCACCAGGCGGGACAGGGGCCTATGGCTACACCTTC.

The chain recombines TRBV24-1 with TRBJ2-3, with a possible D match to TRBD1 (6 bases). The CDR3 runs 14 residues. Trimming took off 1 base at V and 4 bases at J, with 8 bases between the two ends. Germline assignment: CDR1 KGHDR and CDR2 SFDVKD. For the CDR3, the DNA is TGTGCCACCAGTGATTTTTCAGGGGCAGATACGCAGTATTTT. Amino acids: CATSDFSGADTQYF.

The chain recombines TRBV12-3 or TRBV12-4 with TRBJ2-7; 7 nucleotides line up with TRBD1. After removal of 5 bases from V and 3 bases from J, the junction contained 4 bases not matched to a gene. CDR3 size: 13 residues. In nucleotides, the CDR3 is TGTGCCAGCAGTCCGTGGACAGGCTACGAGCAGTACTTC. Its translation is CASSPWTGYEQYF.

The chain has TRBV30 and TRBJ1-2; D gene unclear. V was shortened by 4 bases and J by 4 bases, with 7 bases between the two germline ends. Germline assignment: CDR1 GTSNPN and CDR2 SVGIG (reference sequence). The CDR3 covers 11 residues. CDR3 sequence: CAWIVSYGYTF. The CDR3 nucleotides read TGTGCCTGGATTGTGAGCTATGGCTACACCTTC. The whole variable domain, filled in from reference TRBV30 and TRBJ1-2, reads SQTIHQWPATLVQPVGSPLSLECTVEGTSNPNLYWYRQAAGRGLQLLFYSVGIGQISSEVPQNLSASRPQDRQFILSSKKLLLSDSGFYLCAWIVSYGYTFGSGTRLTVV.

DNA of the CDR3: TGTGCCAGCAGCTTAGTATGGGGGCTTCGGGAGACCCAGTACTTC. This gives the protein CASSLVWGLRETQYF. The V call is TRBV7-2, the J call TRBJ2-5; possible D gene TRBD1, 6 bases. Germline values: CDR1 SGHTA, CDR2 FQGNSA. This CDR3 comprises 15 residues. V was cut by 1 base and J by 5 bases, with 14 bases left in between.

This sequence joins TRBV29-1 and TRBJ2-3, with 9 positions matching TRBD1. This CDR3 spans 13 amino acids. Germline loops: CDR1 SQVTM, CDR2 ANQGSEA. V lost 2 bases, J lost 8 bases, and 5 bases stayed unmatched. The CDR3 spells CSVERDREATQYF. The CDR3 DNA reads as TGCAGCGTTGAACGGGACAGGGAGGCTACGCAGTATTTT.

V and J are TRBV29-1 and TRBJ2-5; unclear D gene. CDR1 is SQVTM, CDR2 ANQGSEA, per germline. V shed 4 bases and J shed 5 bases, with 11 bases lying between them. The CDR3 runs to 12 residues. The CDR3 loop is CSVGAVAETQYF. In DNA, the CDR3 is TGCAGCGTTGGGGCTGTTGCGGAGACCCAGTACTTC. Using reference TRBV29-1 and TRBJ2-5 for the parts outside the CDR3, the full variable domain is SAVISQKPSRDICQRGTSLTIQCQVDSQVTMMFWYRQQPGQSLTLIATANQGSEATYESGFVIDKFPISRPNLTFSTLTVSNMSPEDSSIYLCSVGAVAETQYFGPGTRLLVL.

The chain recombines TRBV2 with TRBJ2-5; 11 bases are a match to TRBD1. Germline V CDR1 and CDR2: SNHLY, FYNNEI. This CDR3 spans 15 amino acids. V trimming: 5 bases; J trimming: 2 bases; junction bases outside the gene matches: 4. CDR3 residues: CASSSGTGGQETQYF. The DNA for the CDR3 is TGTGCCAGCAGTTCCGGGACAGGGGGGCAAGAGACCCAGTACTTC.

This clone was seen just once. The gene calls are TRBV3-1 (or the pseudogene TRBV3-2) and TRBJ1-5; D is unresolved. Trimming took off 4 bases at V and 7 bases at J, with 20 bases between the two ends. The CDR3 length is 16 residues. From germline, CDR1 is LGHDT and CDR2 YNNKEL (reference sequence). CDR3 sequence (DNA): TGTGCCAGCAGCCTCCTCGGAGGCCCTCAGGTCCAGCCCCAGCATTTT. This translates into CASSLLGGPQVQPQHF.

V gene TRBV24-1 combines with J gene TRBJ2-3, with 10 bases aligning to TRBD1. Germline values: CDR1 KGHDR, CDR2 SFDVKD. J gave up 1 base and V 4 bases, and 7 bases lay outside the gene matches. The CDR3 extends over 17 amino acids. The CDR3 DNA reads as TGTGCCACCAGTGAGTTAGTCGGGACAGGGGGCACAGATACGCAGTATTTT. This gives the protein CATSELVGTGGTDTQYF.

This chain uses TRBV6-4 with TRBJ2-3; 7 positions agree with TRBD2. With V trimmed by 7 bases and J by 4 bases, 17 bases remained unmatched. CDR3 length: 17 amino acids. The V gene's germline CDR1 is MRHNA and CDR2 SNTAGT. CDR3 loop: CASNGKQRATSADTQYF. In nucleotides, the CDR3 is TGTGCCAGCAACGGAAAACAGAGGGCAACTAGCGCAGATACGCAGTATTTT.

The genes are TRBV18 and TRBJ2-1; TRBD2 aligns across 8 bases. The J segment lost 3 bases and the V segment lost 6 bases, leaving 10 bases of the junction unmatched. The CDR3 extends over 16 amino acids. Germline V gives CDR1 KGHSH, CDR2 LQKENI. CDR3 in amino acids: CASSLSHSGIYNEQFF. CDR3 nucleotides: TGTGCCAGCTCGCTCAGTCATAGCGGGATCTACAATGAGCAGTTCTTC.